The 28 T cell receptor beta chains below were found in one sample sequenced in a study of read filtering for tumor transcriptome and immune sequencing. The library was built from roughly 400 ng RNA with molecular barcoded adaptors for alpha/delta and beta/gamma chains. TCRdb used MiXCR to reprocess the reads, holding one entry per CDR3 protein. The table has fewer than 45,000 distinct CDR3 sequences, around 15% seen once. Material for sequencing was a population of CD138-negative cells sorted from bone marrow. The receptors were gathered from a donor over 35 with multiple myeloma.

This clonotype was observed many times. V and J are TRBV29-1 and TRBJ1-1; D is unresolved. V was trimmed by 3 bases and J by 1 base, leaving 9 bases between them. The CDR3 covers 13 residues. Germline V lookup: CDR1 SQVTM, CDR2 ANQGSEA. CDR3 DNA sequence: TGCAGCGTTGAGGTGGGTAAGAACACTGAAGCTTTCTTT. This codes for CSVEVGKNTEAFF.

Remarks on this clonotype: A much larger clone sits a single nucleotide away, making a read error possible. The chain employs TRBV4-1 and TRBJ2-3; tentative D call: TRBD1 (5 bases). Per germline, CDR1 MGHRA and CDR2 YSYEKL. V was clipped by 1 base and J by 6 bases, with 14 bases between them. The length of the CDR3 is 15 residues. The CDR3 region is CASSQVPRALDTQYF. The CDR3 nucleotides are TGCGCCAGCAGCCAAGTACCCAGGGCGCTTGATACGCAGTATTTT.

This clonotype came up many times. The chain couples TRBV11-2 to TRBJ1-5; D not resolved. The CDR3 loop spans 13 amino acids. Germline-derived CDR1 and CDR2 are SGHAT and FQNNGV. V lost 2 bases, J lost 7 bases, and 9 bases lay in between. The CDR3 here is CASSLQEKQPQHF. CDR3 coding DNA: TGTGCCAGCAGCTTACAGGAGAAACAGCCCCAGCATTTT.

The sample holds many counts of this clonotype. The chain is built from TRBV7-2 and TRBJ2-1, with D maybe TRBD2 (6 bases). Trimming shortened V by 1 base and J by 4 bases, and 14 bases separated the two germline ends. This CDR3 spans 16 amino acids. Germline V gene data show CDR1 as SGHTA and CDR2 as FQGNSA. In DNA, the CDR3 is TGTGCCAGCAGCTTAGTTGGTGGACTACCGTACAATGAGCAGTTCTTC. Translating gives CASSLVGGLPYNEQFF.

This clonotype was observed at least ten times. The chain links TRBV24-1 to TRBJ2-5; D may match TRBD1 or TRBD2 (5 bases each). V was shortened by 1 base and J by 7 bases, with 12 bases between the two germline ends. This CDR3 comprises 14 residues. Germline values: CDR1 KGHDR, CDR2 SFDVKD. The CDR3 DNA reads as TGTGCCACCAGTGATTTTGGGGGAACTGGGACCCAGTACTTC. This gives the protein CATSDFGGTGTQYF.

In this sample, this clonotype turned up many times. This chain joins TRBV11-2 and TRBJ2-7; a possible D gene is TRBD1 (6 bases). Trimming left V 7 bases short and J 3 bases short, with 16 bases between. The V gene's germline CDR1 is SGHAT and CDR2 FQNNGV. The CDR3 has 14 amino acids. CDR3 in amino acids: CASKDRDINYEQYF. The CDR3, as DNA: TGTGCCAGCAAAGATAGGGACATAAACTACGAGCAGTACTTC.

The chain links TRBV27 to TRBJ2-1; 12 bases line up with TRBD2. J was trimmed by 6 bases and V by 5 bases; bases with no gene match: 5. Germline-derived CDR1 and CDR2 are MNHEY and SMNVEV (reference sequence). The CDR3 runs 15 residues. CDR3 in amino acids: CASSPPTSGGNEQFF. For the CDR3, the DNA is TGTGCCAGCAGTCCCCCGACTAGCGGGGGCAATGAGCAGTTCTTC.

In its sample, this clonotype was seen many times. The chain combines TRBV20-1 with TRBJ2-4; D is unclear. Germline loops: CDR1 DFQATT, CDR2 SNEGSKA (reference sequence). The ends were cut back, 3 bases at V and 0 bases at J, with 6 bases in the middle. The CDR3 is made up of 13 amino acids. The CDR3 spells CSASTVAKNIQYF. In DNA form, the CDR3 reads TGCAGTGCTAGCACAGTAGCCAAAAACATTCAGTACTTC.

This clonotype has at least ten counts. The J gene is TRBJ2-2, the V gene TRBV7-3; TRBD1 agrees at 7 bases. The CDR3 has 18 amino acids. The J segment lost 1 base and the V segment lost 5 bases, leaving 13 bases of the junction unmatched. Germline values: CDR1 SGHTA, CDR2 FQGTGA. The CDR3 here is CASSRQGQLNLNTGELFF. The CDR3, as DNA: TGTGCCAGCAGCCGACAGGGACAGCTCAATCTGAACACCGGGGAGCTGTTTTTT. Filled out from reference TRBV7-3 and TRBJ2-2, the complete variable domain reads GAGVSQTPSNKVTEKGKYVELRCDPISGHTALYWYRQSLGQGPEFLIYFQGTGAADDSGLPNDRFFAVRPEGSVSTLKIQRTERGDSAVYLCASSRQGQLNLNTGELFFGEGSRLTVL.

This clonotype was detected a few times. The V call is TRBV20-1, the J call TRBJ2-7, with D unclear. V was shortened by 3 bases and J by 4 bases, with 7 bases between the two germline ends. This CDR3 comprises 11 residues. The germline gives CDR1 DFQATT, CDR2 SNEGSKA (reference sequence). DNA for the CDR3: TGCAGTGCTAGTCAGGAGTACGAGCAGTACTTC. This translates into CSASQEYEQYF.

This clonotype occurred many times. CDR3 region: CASTLDRTANQPQHF. In nucleotides, the CDR3 is TGTGCCAGCACCCTTGATCGGACAGCCAATCAGCCCCAGCATTTT. The V and J genes are TRBV2 and TRBJ1-5; possibly TRBD1 for D (6 bases). CDR1 SNHLY and CDR2 FYNNEI come from the germline V gene. This CDR3 has 15 amino acids. The V gene lost 7 bases and the J gene lost 3 bases, with 16 bases spanning the gap.

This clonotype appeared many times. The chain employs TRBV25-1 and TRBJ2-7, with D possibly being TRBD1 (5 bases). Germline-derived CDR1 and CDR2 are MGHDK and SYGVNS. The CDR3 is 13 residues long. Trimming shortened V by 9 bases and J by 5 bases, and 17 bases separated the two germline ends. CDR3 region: CASSLRGTHEQYF. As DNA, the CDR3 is TGTGCCAGTTCTCTTAGGGGTACGCACGAGCAGTACTTC.

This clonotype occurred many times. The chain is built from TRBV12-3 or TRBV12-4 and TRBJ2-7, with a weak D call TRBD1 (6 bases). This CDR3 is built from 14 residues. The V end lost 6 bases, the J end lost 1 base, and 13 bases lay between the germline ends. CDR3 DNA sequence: TGTGCCAGCAGCCCCTCGGACAGTTCCTACGAGCAGTACTTC. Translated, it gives CASSPSDSSYEQYF.

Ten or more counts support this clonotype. CDR3 nucleotide sequence: TGTGCCAGCACCATAGGGGGAGGGCCCCCCACCGGGGAGCTGTTTTTT. Translating it yields CASTIGGGPPTGELFF. This sequence joins TRBV27 and TRBJ2-2, with a possible D match to TRBD2 (7 bases). The V and J ends lost 7 bases and 4 bases respectively, with 19 bases between them. Germline V gives CDR1 MNHEY, CDR2 SMNVEV (reference sequence). The CDR3 sequence is 16 residues long.

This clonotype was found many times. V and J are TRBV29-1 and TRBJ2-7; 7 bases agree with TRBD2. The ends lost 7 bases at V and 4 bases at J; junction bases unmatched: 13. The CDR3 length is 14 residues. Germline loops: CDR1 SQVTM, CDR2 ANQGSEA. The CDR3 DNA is TGCAGCGGGGCTAGCGGCGTCTCGAGATACGAGCAGTACTTC. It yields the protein CSGASGVSRYEQYF.

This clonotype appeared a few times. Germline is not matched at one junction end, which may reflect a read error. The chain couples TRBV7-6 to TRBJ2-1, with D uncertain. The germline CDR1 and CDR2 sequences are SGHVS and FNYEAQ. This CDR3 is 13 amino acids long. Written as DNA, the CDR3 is TGTGCCAGCAGCTTAGAGGAATACAGTGAGCAGTTCTTC. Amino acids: CASSLEEYSEQFF.

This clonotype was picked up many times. The CDR3 loop is CASSVIAAGVNTEAFF. The DNA for the CDR3 is TGTGCCAGCAGCGTAATTGCCGCGGGGGTGAACACTGAAGCTTTCTTT. The chain links TRBV9 to TRBJ1-1, with D tentatively TRBD1 (5 bases). The CDR3 totals 16 residues. Germline CDR1 and CDR2: SGDLS and YYNGEE. V lost 1 base and J 0 bases, leaving 13 bases between the germline ends.

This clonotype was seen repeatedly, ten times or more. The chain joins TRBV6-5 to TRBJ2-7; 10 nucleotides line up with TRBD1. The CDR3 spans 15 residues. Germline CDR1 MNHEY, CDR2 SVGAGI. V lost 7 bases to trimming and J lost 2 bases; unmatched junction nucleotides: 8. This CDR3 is CASTSTGTGAYEQYF. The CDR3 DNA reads TGTGCCAGCACTTCGACCGGGACAGGGGCCTACGAGCAGTACTTC.

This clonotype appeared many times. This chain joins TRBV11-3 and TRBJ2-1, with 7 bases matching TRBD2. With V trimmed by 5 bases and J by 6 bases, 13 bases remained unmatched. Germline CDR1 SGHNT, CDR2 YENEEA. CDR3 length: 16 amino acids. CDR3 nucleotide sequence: TGTGCCAGCAGCCCGACGCGCGGGAGTTCGTTCAATGAGCAGTTCTTC. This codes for CASSPTRGSSFNEQFF.

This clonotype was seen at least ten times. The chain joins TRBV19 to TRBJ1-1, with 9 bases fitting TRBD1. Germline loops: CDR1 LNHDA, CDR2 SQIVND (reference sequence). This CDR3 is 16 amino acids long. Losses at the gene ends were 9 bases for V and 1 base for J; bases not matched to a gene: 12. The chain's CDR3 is CASNEYRGQENTEAFF. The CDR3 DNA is TGTGCCAGCAACGAGTACAGGGGGCAGGAGAACACTGAAGCTTTCTTT.

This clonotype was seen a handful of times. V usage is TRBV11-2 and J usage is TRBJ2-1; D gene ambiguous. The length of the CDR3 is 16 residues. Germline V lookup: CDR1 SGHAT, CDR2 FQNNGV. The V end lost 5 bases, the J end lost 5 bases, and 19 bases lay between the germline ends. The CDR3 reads CASSPLALAVHNEQFF. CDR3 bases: TGTGCCAGCAGCCCCTTGGCATTAGCAGTTCACAATGAGCAGTTCTTC.

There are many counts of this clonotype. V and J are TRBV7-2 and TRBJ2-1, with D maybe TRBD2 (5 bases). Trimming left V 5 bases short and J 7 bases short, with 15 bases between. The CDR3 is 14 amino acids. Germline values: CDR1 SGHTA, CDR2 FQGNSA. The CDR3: CASSPPPGLNEQFF. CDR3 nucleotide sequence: TGTGCCAGCAGCCCGCCTCCGGGATTGAATGAGCAGTTCTTC.

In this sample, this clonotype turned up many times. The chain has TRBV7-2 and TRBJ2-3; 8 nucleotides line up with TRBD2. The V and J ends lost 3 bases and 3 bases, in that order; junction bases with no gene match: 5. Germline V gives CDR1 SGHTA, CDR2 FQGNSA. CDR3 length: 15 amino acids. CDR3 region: CASSFRTGGTDTQYF. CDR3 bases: TGTGCCAGCAGCTTTCGAACGGGAGGGACAGATACGCAGTATTTT.

The CDR3 DNA sequence: TGTGCCAGCAGCCCCGGGACTTCTGGATACTACGAGCAGTACTTC. This translates into CASSPGTSGYYEQYF. The chain employs TRBV11-2 and TRBJ2-7; D is possibly TRBD2 (6 bases). Between the trimmed V and J ends, which lost 5 bases and 3 bases, there was a span of 17 bases. CDR3 length: 15 residues. Germline V CDR1 and CDR2: SGHAT, FQNNGV. Full variable domain (outside the CDR3, taken from reference TRBV11-2 and TRBJ2-7): EAGVAQSPRYKIIEKRQSVAFWCNPISGHATLYWYQQILGQGPKLLIQFQNNGVVDDSQLPKDRFSAERLKGVDSTLKIQPAKLEDSAVYLCASSPGTSGYYEQYFGPGTRLTVT.

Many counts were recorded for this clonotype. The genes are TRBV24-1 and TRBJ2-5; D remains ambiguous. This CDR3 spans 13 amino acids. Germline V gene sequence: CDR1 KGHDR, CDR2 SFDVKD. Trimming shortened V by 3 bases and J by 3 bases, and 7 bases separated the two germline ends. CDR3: CATSDLTKETQYF. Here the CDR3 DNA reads TGTGCCACCAGTGATCTAACAAAAGAGACCCAGTACTTC.

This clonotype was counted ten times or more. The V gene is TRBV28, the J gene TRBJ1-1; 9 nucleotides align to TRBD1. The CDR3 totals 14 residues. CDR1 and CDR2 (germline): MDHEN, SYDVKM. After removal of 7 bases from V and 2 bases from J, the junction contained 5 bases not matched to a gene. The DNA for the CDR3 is TGTGCCAGCATTAACAGGGGGCGAAACACTGAAGCTTTCTTT. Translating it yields CASINRGRNTEAFF.

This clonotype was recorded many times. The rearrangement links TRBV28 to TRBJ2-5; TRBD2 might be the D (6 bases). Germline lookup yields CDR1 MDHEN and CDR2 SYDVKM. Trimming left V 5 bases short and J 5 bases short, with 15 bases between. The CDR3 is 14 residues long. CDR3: CASSGAGRGETQYF. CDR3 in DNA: TGTGCCAGCAGTGGGGCGGGACGGGGGGAGACCCAGTACTTC.

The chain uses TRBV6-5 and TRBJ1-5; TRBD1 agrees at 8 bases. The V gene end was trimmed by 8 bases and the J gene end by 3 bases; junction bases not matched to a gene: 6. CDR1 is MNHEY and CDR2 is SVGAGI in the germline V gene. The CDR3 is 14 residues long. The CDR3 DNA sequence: TGTGCCAGCGAACAGGGGGGCGACAATCAGCCCCAGCATTTT. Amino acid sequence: CASEQGGDNQPQHF.